This TCR beta chain comes out of a study of T cell changes during pregnancy in multiple sclerosis. TCRdb's table, derived via immunoSEQ multiplex PCR, lists solely in-frame clones and lacks some. The repertoire has more than 45,000 clones, 93% of them found once; the top ten carry around 3.7%. The TCR was taken from a female donor with multiple sclerosis, enrolled in a pregnancy study. Sequencing used CD8+ T cells from peripheral blood mononuclear cells, obtained in the second trimester of pregnancy.

The CDR3, as DNA: TGTGCCAGCAGTGACGGTCAGGCGTCTGGAAACACCATATATTTT. Amino acids: CASSDGQASGNTIYF. This chain uses TRBV2 with TRBJ1-3; D not certain. This CDR3 has 15 amino acids. Germline-derived CDR1 and CDR2 are SNHLY and FYNNEI. The V gene lost 3 bases and the J gene lost 1 base, with 10 bases spanning the gap.